This T cell receptor beta chain originates from a study of cytomegalovirus exposure and HLA in healthy donors (TCRdb year 2017). About the study as a whole: An earlier analysis of some 620 of the donors reported 276 Gb of sequence data and 90 million to 120 million unique TCR beta sequences obtained from approximately 180 million T cells. Around 320 gigabases of sequencing data and approximately 85 million unique TCR sequences were included in an early release covering around 650 HLA-typed donors. Among the roughly 400 genotyped donors, about 85% belonged to the genetic ancestry cluster associated with self-reported Caucasian donors. The study was designed to test whether signatures of past pathogen exposure could be identified by cataloging public T cell receptors. The study profiled the T cell repertoires of under 850 subjects by immunosequencing and related them to cytomegalovirus serostatus. Along with the approximately 670-subject first cohort, a separate validation cohort of around 110 different subjects was used. High-throughput TCR immunosequencing, statistical association of individual TCRs with disease status, and machine learning were combined to predict cytomegalovirus infection status. A later analysis re-analyzed previously published TCR beta repertoires from 650 to 800 donors and added high-resolution HLA genotyping to study TCR occurrence patterns. In the later analysis, no new phenotypic data were used to find candidate immune exposures; instead, reliance was placed on TCR beta sequences and their occurrence across donors. An earlier analysis of 587 of the donors used high-throughput TCR beta sequencing to judge whether each TCR beta V gene segment behaved as functional or pseudogenic. Donor age, sex, ethnicity and CMV serostatus were compiled alongside the repertoire data. A later genetic analysis used genome-wide SNP genotypes for about 60% of the roughly 700 donors, treating that subset as a discovery cohort. All discovery cohort repertoires had been generated using a single sequencing platform. HLA typing covered class I and class II loci at four-digit resolution. Typing coverage varied by locus: about 620-630 donors for A, B, C, DRB1 and DQB1; more than 500 for DQA1; about 600 for DPA1; some 470 for DPB1. Four or five DR-DQ haplotypes were handled as single units for association and clustering, since linkage in the cohort was strong. On average, around 230,000 unique TCR beta nucleotide sequences were sequenced per donor among some 420 genotyped donors of the cohort, with 15% to 20% of those sequences being non-productive.

As for this clone: Its antigen specificity is not known.

CDR1 SGHRS and CDR2 YFSETQ are derived from the germline V gene. Trimming leaves V shorter by 4 bases and J shorter by 0 bases, with the junction holding 8 bases beyond the gene matches. The CDR3 runs 17 residues from the cysteine to the phenylalanine. Only the CDR3 region is kept as DNA, spanning 51 bases read in frame from base 1. General findings and caveats noted by the study authors: Linkage disequilibrium might explain the correlated functional status among segregating V segments, but an unknown experimental factor could not be ruled out. The 87-base-pair reads could not distinguish some IMGT-functional V segments, including TRBV6-2 and TRBV6-3, so those segments were excluded. In an earlier analysis of 500 to 650 of the donors, most TCR beta V segments appeared in productive rearrangements about 87% or about 30% of the time, broadly matching IMGT annotations. In this cohort, only TCR beta chains were sequenced, and detectable features were limited by the absence of alpha or paired-chain data. In a later analysis, HLA-associated TCR beta chains were found to be more clonally expanded and to have lower generation probabilities than equally common non-associated chains. The presence/absence analyses assumed that sequencing depth was roughly uniform across donors, and that assumption may not be true. According to a later genetic analysis, donors in an Asian-associated ancestry cluster had fewer N-insertions in productive TCRs than the approximately 700-donor mean. The study gave a list of more than 150 TCR beta chains associated with cytomegalovirus. A later genetic analysis associated a missense DCLRE1C variant with V-gene and J-gene trimming of TCR beta chains, and an independent cohort replicated the association. Because HLA typing was missing for some donors at each locus, association tests included only the typed subset. According to a later analysis, most CMV-associated TCR beta chains appeared to be HLA-restricted, and the HLA associations seemed to be driven largely by CMV exposure. According to a later analysis, TCR association rates differed among HLA loci, with DRB1 alleles showing the most associated TCRs and HLA-C alleles showing the fewest. It was suggested by the authors that the approach could potentially be generalized to other disease states and immunological phenotypes. In both the original and validation cohorts, the classifier was reported to diagnose cytomegalovirus status with high specificity and sensitivity. When HLA alleles, especially DR and DQ, strongly co-occurred, TCR associations were difficult to assign to individual alleles. Across donors, most TCR sequences were observed very rarely, whereas some public TCRs were present in many individuals. A cluster of highly shared sequence variants was judged likely to be a technical artifact of the sequencing pipeline. CMV serostatus was the only immune exposure information available for the cohort. Several of the top co-occurrence clusters appeared to be linked to parvovirus B19, influenza, CMV and Epstein-Barr virus, according to a later analysis. A further reported finding was that TCR beta sequences accurately predicted the HLA-A and HLA-B alleles for most subjects in the first cohort. Because counts were too low, under 20 rarely observed V segments, including chromosome 9 orphons, were left out of the earlier analysis of 587 of the donors. Specific HLA alleles were associated with 18,000 or so TCR beta sequences at a false discovery rate of 0.05 in a later analysis. In vitro tests confirmed that a few of the cytomegalovirus-associated TCR beta chains recognize cytomegalovirus antigens.

The protocol used for the library was the immunoSEQ multiplex PCR assay. A mixture of 60 forward primers for TCR Vbeta segments and 13 reverse primers for TCR Jbeta segments was used in the multiplex PCR. Amplification of the CDR3 region of rearranged TCR beta genes was performed with a multiplex PCR assay on genomic DNA. The Illumina HiSeq System was used to sequence the amplified TCR beta libraries as 87-base-pair reads. In the paper's pipeline: In a later analysis, some 80 million unique TCR beta chains were counted across the roughly 610 repertoires, and around 10 million of these chains were shared by at least two donors. Raw reads were error-corrected and collapsed into unique sequences with a nearest-neighbor algorithm that merged closely related sequences to remove PCR and sequencing errors. Alignment of CDR3 sequences to IMGT reference sequences was used to assign V, D and J gene segments. For a sequence to be retained, a match of at least six nucleotides was required to both a V gene segment and a J gene segment. A rearrangement was called productive if the CDR3 had no stop codons and remained in frame with V and J, and every other rearrangement was called non-productive. Following IMGT convention, CDR3 was defined as the stretch from the second conserved V-encoded cysteine to the conserved J-encoded phenylalanine. Sequences without an unambiguous match to a single V gene segment were excluded from the earlier analysis of almost 600 of the donors. An earlier analysis of a few hundred of the donors called V segments functional above 56.7% productive rearrangements and segregating when the between-donor standard deviation exceeded 5%. A statistical classification framework was built to diagnose cytomegalovirus status from the catalog of TCR beta chain sequences. V and J gene assignment, in a later analysis, came from comparing TCR nucleotide sequences with IMGT/GENE-DB human TR gene sequences. In a later analysis, CDR3 sequences and most-parsimonious VDJ recombination scenarios were assigned using the TCRdist pipeline. In a later analysis, each TCR beta chain was defined by its CDR3 amino acid sequence together with its V-gene family, and reads lacking a unique V-gene family were excluded. In a later analysis, around 650 highly shared, low-generation-probability nucleotide sequences were removed to address suspected cross-contamination and a sequencing artifact. A later analysis calculated a clonal expansion index for each public chain from normalized within-repertoire ranks of inferred template counts. Generation probabilities in a later analysis came from a VDJ recombination model fitted to out-of-frame rearrangements, and those results were checked against IGoR. In a later analysis, TCR-TCR, TCR-HLA and TCR-CMV co-occurrence was scored with hypergeometric tests, and a repertoire-size bias correction was applied to TCR pairs. To estimate false discovery rates, a later analysis permuted the HLA or CMV assignments 20 times. In a later analysis, co-occurring TCRs were grouped using DBSCAN, and TCRdist sequence similarity was added for clustering within HLA-allele-positive subsets. For co-occurrence clustering, repertoires with fewer than 30,000 or more than 120,000 public chains were excluded, along with 5 or 6 repertoires with anomalous nucleotide sharing. TCRdb provides this immuneACCESS table in a form limited to in-frame rearrangements. Some clones are lacking; in checked studies, under half of them reflect an unresolved V gene, and why the rest are absent is not known. Clone size and V and J calls were adopted from that table, with D and trimming inferred from the DNA. The sample's own table lists around 140,000 clones. Together, the top ten hold 0.8% to 1% of the sample.

The cohort comprised some 700 healthy bone marrow donors. At the time of sampling, all cohort members were nominally healthy, though unrecorded immune exposures were likely present. The donor was CMV seronegative and belonged to the group of 350 or so seronegative cohort members. A peripheral blood sample was collected from each donor, and TCR beta sequencing was performed on peripheral blood mononuclear cells. Genomic DNA extraction from the blood cell samples was performed with the Qiagen DNeasy Blood Extraction Kit. The V and J segments used are TRBV5-1 and TRBJ1-1, and TRBD1 matches 11 of the central bases. Source material: PBMCs. This clonotype was sampled from a male donor in good health and CMV-seronegative. The CDR3 sequence is CASSMGQGGPMNTEAFF. At the DNA level, the sequence is TGCGCCAGCAGCATGGGACAGGGGGGACCCATGAACACTGAAGCTTTCTTT.